This entry describes one TCR beta chain. No antigen is known for it. Other DNA sequences in the same sample also yield this CDR3. This sample stems from a study of metastatic and nonmetastatic thyroid tumors. For the study at large: Patients with malignant and benign thyroid disease provided blood and tumor or nodule tissue, whose repertoires were compared.

The V and J ends lost 3 bases and 6 bases, in that order; junction bases with no gene match: 11. Germline V gene sequence: CDR1 LNHDA, CDR2 SQIVND (reference sequence). This CDR3 is built from 16 residues. Study processing details: Building a distant-metastasis classifier for papillary thyroid cancer drew on CDR3 differences across clinicopathological groups. MiXCR re-clonotyped the PCR reads for TCRdb. TCRdb's processing, not the authors' own work, is the source of the V and J calls. The repertoire consists of several thousand clones, with approximately 18% occurring once and the leading ten covering around 23%. Whole-study findings and limits: Within blood and tumor, benign nodules reportedly had significantly lower TCR beta diversity than malignant thyroid tumors did.

Until they underwent thyroid surgery, no patient had received any treatment. This receptor was identified in a male donor with papillary thyroid cancer or a benign thyroid nodule (not recorded which). Some clones in this sample may be carry-over from other donors' samples. Sequenced input: adjacent normal tissue. The chain is built from TRBV19 and TRBJ2-1; 7 bases line up with TRBD1. The DNA for the CDR3 is TGTGCCAGTAGTATTGGCGTATGGGACAGTGGCAATGAGCAGTTCTTC. It is translated as CASSIGVWDSGNEQFF.